What follows describes a single T cell receptor (beta chain). The sample comes from a study of blood T cell repertoires in COVID-19. Turning to the study itself: Samples representing acute and convalescent COVID-19 were sourced from the United States, Italy and Spain. From T cells, B-cell-depleted T cells, or PBMCs came the material, which was cDNA or gDNA.

V shed 4 bases, J shed 6 bases, and the junction held 8 bases outside the gene matches. Germline V gene lookup returns CDR1 ENHRY and CDR2 SYGVKD. This CDR3 is built from 14 residues. How the authors handled the data: It was from reference gene primer amplification that nucleated cell counts were estimated. The assay was immunoSEQ multiplex PCR, and TCRdb's table has in-frame clones only and misses some. V and J calls and clone size are given by that table; D and trimming were obtained from the DNA. In the table there are approximately 97,000 clones, about 85% of which are singletons. This rearrangement joins TRBV10-3 to TRBJ2-7; TRBD1 aligns across 8 bases. The receptor's source is an elderly man with acute or convalescent COVID-19. Material for sequencing was peripheral blood. The CDR3 sequence: CAISVRSGGSEQYF. The DNA for the CDR3 is TGTGCCATCAGTGTCCGTTCAGGGGGCAGCGAGCAGTACTTC.